Each of the 12 T cell receptor beta chains below was sequenced from the same sample in a study of cytomegalovirus exposure and HLA in healthy donors. Amplification used 60 Vbeta primers and 13 Jbeta primers. Sequenced by immunoSEQ multiplex PCR; TCRdb stores in-frame clones only, minus some. The data show approximately 6,800 clones, with about half seen just once and approximately 6% held by the top ten. The sample taken for sequencing was PBMCs. The receptor source for this set is a man aged 25-45 years in good health and CMV-seropositive.

This clone was counted only a few times. V and J are TRBV25-1 and TRBJ2-2; 10 positions match TRBD2. The CDR3 is 18 residues long. CDR1 is MGHDK, CDR2 SYGVNS, per germline. V lost 4 bases, J lost 4 bases, and 12 bases stayed unmatched. In nucleotides, the CDR3 is TGTGCCAGCAGTGCCTTAGCGGGAGGACCCCCGGGCACCGGGGAGCTGTTTTTT. It codes for CASSALAGGPPGTGELFF.

This chain joins TRBV29-1 and TRBJ1-2; no clear D gene. This CDR3 has 11 amino acids. Germline CDR1 reads SQVTM; CDR2 reads ANQGSEA. Trimming cost V 1 base and J 3 bases, with 3 bases left between them. This CDR3 is CSVEGHYGYTF. The CDR3 DNA is TGCAGCGTTGAAGGGCACTATGGCTACACCTTC.

V gene TRBV5-4 combines with J gene TRBJ1-1; 7 bases align to TRBD1. Germline CDR1 and CDR2: SGHNT and YYREEE (reference sequence). V lost 0 bases, J lost 0 bases, and 8 bases stayed unmatched. The CDR3 has 17 residues. Here the CDR3 DNA reads TGTGCCAGCAGCTTGGAATTGGACAGGTCCATGAACACTGAAGCTTTCTTT. Its translation is CASSLELDRSMNTEAFF.

This clone was seen more than once but under ten times. The chain has TRBV30 and TRBJ1-4, with a possible D match to TRBD1 (6 bases). The germline V gene encodes CDR1 GTSNPN and CDR2 SVGIG (reference sequence). Trimming removed 4 bases at V and 7 bases at J, with 16 bases between. The CDR3 length is 14 residues. The CDR3: CAWKWGRGVEKLFF. Written as DNA, the CDR3 is TGTGCCTGGAAGTGGGGCAGGGGAGTTGAAAAACTGTTTTTT.

This clone was seen once. This rearrangement joins TRBV29-1 to TRBJ2-7, with 8 bases identical to TRBD1. The CDR3 runs to 12 residues. Germline CDR1 and CDR2: SQVTM and ANQGSEA. Germline trimming cut 4 bases from V and 4 bases from J; bases unmatched to any gene: 3. CDR3 DNA: TGCAGCGTTGGACAGGGGCGGTACGAGCAGTACTTC. This codes for CSVGQGRYEQYF.

This sequence joins TRBV4-3 and TRBJ1-4, with D unresolved. The CDR3 totals 15 residues. V gave up 0 bases and J gave up 0 bases, with 5 bases separating them. Germline V gene data show CDR1 as LGHNA and CDR2 as YSLEER. This CDR3 is CASSQDFPTNEKLFF. Here the CDR3 DNA reads TGCGCCAGCAGCCAAGACTTCCCAACTAATGAAAAACTGTTTTTT.

This clone has more than one count but fewer than ten. This sequence joins TRBV30 and TRBJ1-4, with D unclear. The CDR3 is made up of 11 amino acids. V lost 3 bases, J lost 7 bases, and 6 bases lay in between. Germline V lookup: CDR1 GTSNPN, CDR2 SVGIG (reference sequence). This CDR3 is CAWSSSEKLFF. CDR3 DNA sequence: TGTGCCTGGAGCTCGTCTGAAAAACTGTTTTTT.

As for this clone: A read error may account for a junction end that differs from germline. V gene TRBV29-1 combines with J gene TRBJ2-7; TRBD2 agrees at 12 bases. Per germline, CDR1 SQVTM and CDR2 ANQGSEA. This CDR3 is built from 15 residues. The CDR3 spells CSVEGLAGSYYEQYF. In DNA, the CDR3 is TGCAGCGTCGAAGGACTAGCGGGGAGCTACTACGAGCAGTACTTC.

The chain recombines TRBV4-2 with TRBJ1-2; 9 bases are a match to TRBD1. V lost 1 base to trimming and J lost 1 base; unmatched junction nucleotides: 4. The germline gives CDR1 LGHNA, CDR2 YNFKEQ. There are 16 residues in the CDR3. Written as DNA, the CDR3 is TGTGCCAGCAGCCAAGGGGGACAGGGTAATAACTATGGCTACACCTTC. This codes for CASSQGGQGNNYGYTF.

The genes are TRBV28 and TRBJ1-1; D is undetermined. The CDR3 is made up of 12 amino acids. V was shortened by 5 bases and J by 9 bases, with 13 bases between the two germline ends. From germline, CDR1 is MDHEN and CDR2 SYDVKM. CDR3 sequence reads: CASSLPGLKAFF. CDR3 DNA: TGTGCCAGCAGTCTCCCAGGACTTAAAGCTTTCTTT.

The chain has TRBV29-1 and TRBJ2-1, with TRBD2 matching 16 bases. Germline assignment: CDR1 SQVTM and CDR2 ANQGSEA. The CDR3 runs 15 residues. V was pared by 0 bases and J by 15 bases, with 8 bases of the junction left unmatched. In nucleotides, the CDR3 is TGCAGCGTTGAAGATCGGGGACTAGCGGGAGGGCCATGGTTCTTC. This sequence encodes CSVEDRGLAGGPWFF.

The chain links TRBV6-5 to TRBJ1-2; a possible D gene is TRBD1 (6 bases). The CDR3 loop spans 15 amino acids. Trimming left V 2 bases short and J 4 bases short, with 14 bases between. Germline V lookup: CDR1 MNHEY, CDR2 SVGAGI. For the CDR3, the DNA is TGTGCCAGCAGTTACGGGCAGGGGCTTTTCTATGGCTACACCTTC. It translates to CASSYGQGLFYGYTF.